This T cell receptor beta chain derives from a study of cytomegalovirus exposure and HLA in healthy donors. Study in general: Early released data had about 85 million unique TCRs, all coming from HLA-typed donors.

Details on this clone: Its antigen remains unidentified.

PCR was performed using 60 Vbeta and 13 Jbeta primers. Measured with immunoSEQ multiplex PCR; TCRdb has only the in-frame clones, and not every one. The data contain under 100,000 clones, over 65% of them singletons. Overall study results and limits: In an earlier analysis, about 87% or about 30%: the productive usage of most TCR beta V segments. One variant, a missense change in DCLRE1C, was linked in a later analysis to TCR beta V- and J-gene trimming.

Germline V gives CDR1 SGHNT, CDR2 YENEEA. The CDR3 consists of 12 residues. Trimming took off 2 bases at V and 4 bases at J, with 5 bases between the two ends. The sequenced material came from PBMCs. This clonotype was sampled from a man aged 50 to 59 in good health and CMV-seronegative. The chain carries TRBV11-3 and TRBJ2-5, with D perhaps TRBD1 (5 bases). The CDR3 coding sequence is TGTGCCAGCAGCTTACAGGGAGAGACCCAGTACTTC. It yields the protein CASSLQGETQYF. Using reference TRBV11-3 and TRBJ2-5 for the parts outside the CDR3, the full variable domain is EAGVVQSPRYKIIEKKQPVAFWCNPISGHNTLYWYLQNLGQGPELLIRYENEEAVDDSQLPKDRFSAERLKGVDSTLKIQPAELGDSAVYLCASSLQGETQYFGPGTRLLVL.